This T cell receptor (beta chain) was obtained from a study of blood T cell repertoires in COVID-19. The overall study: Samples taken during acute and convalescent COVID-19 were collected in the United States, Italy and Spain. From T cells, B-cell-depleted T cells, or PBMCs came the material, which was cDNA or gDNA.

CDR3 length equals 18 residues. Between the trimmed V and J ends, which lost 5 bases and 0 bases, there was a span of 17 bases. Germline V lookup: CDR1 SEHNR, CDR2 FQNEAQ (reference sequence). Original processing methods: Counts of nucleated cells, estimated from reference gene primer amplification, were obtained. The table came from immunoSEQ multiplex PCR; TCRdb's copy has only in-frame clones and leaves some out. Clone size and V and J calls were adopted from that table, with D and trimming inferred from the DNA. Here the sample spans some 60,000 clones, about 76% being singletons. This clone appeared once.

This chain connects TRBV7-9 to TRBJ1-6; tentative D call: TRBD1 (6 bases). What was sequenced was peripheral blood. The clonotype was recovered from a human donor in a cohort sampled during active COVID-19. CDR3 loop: CASSPRGGESSYNSPLHF. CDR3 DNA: TGTGCCAGCAGCCCCAGAGGGGGGGAGAGCTCCTATAATTCACCCCTCCACTTT.